These 20 T cell receptor beta chains originate from one sample sequenced in a study of blood T cell repertoires in COVID-19. The data were produced by immunoSEQ multiplex PCR, yet TCRdb's version contains in-frame clones alone and is incomplete. The sample lists approximately 110,000 clones, 81% occurring once. Material for sequencing was peripheral blood. Source of these receptors: an elderly man with acute or convalescent COVID-19.

The rearrangement joins TRBV15 to TRBJ1-5; D might be TRBD1 (5 bases). There are 15 residues in the CDR3. V lost 1 base, J lost 1 base, and 8 bases lay in between. CDR1 is LNHNV, CDR2 YYDKDF, per germline (reference sequence). The CDR3 spells CATSRGGGSNQPQHF. As DNA, the CDR3 is TGTGCCACCAGCAGAGGGGGGGGAAGCAATCAGCCCCAGCATTTT. Combining the CDR3 with reference TRBV15 and TRBJ1-5 gives the whole variable domain DAMVIQNPRYQVTQFGKPVTLSCSQTLNHNVMYWYQQKSSQAPKLLFHYYDKDFNNEADTPDNFQSRRPNTSFCFLDIRSPGLGDTAMYLCATSRGGGSNQPQHFGDGTRLSIL.

The rearrangement links TRBV7-3 to TRBJ2-4, with D possibly matching TRBD2 (5 bases). V was clipped by 5 bases and J by 0 bases, with 11 bases between them. From germline, CDR1 is SGHTA and CDR2 FQGTGA. The CDR3 is made up of 15 amino acids. DNA of the CDR3: TGTGCCAGCAGCATGGACGGACTAGCCAAAAACATTCAGTACTTC. Amino acids: CASSMDGLAKNIQYF.

The rearrangement links TRBV6-6 to TRBJ1-2; 7 bases are shared with TRBD1. CDR3 size: 14 residues. Germline V gene lookup returns CDR1 MNHNY and CDR2 SVGAGI (reference sequence). The trim removed 5 bases at V and 0 bases at J, leaving 3 bases unmatched. The CDR3 DNA follows: TGTGCCAGCAGTAACGGACAGGCTAACTATGGCTACACCTTC. Amino acids: CASSNGQANYGYTF.

CDR3 sequence: CASSLASGTANSPLHF. CDR3 DNA sequence: TGTGCCAGCAGCTTAGCCTCCGGGACAGCCAATTCACCCCTCCACTTT. The chain employs TRBV5-5 and TRBJ1-6; 7 bases align to TRBD1. Germline assignment: CDR1 SGHKS and CDR2 YYEKEE (reference sequence). The CDR3 consists of 16 residues. V lost 2 bases and J lost 7; bases outside the gene matches: 9.

This chain connects TRBV7-3 to TRBJ2-5; D might be TRBD2 (6 bases). V was clipped by 4 bases and J by 5 bases, with 11 bases between them. There are 13 residues in the CDR3. Germline V gene lookup returns CDR1 SGHTA and CDR2 FQGTGA. The DNA of the CDR3 is TGTGCCAGCAGCTCTACAGGAGGGGAGACCCAGTACTTC. It yields the protein CASSSTGGETQYF. Based on the CDR3 plus reference TRBV7-3 and TRBJ2-5, the full variable domain is GAGVSQTPSNKVTEKGKYVELRCDPISGHTALYWYRQSLGQGPEFLIYFQGTGAADDSGLPNDRFFAVRPEGSVSTLKIQRTERGDSAVYLCASSSTGGETQYFGPGTRLLVL.

V and J are TRBV7-9 and TRBJ1-1; 8 bases are shared with TRBD1. CDR3 length: 15 amino acids. Germline V gene sequence: CDR1 SEHNR, CDR2 FQNEAQ (reference sequence). V shed 1 base, J shed 5 bases, and the junction held 6 bases outside the gene matches. CDR3 residues: CASSLEAGGVTEAFF. In nucleotides, the CDR3 is TGTGCCAGCAGCTTAGAAGCAGGGGGCGTTACTGAAGCTTTCTTT.

This clone was found a few times. This chain joins TRBV19 and TRBJ1-5, with D perhaps TRBD1 (5 bases). The CDR3 length is 13 residues. The V gene lost 7 bases and the J gene lost 4 bases, with 11 bases spanning the gap. Germline CDR1 is LNHDA and CDR2 is SQIVND (reference sequence). This chain's CDR3 is CASNGRDNQPQHF. The CDR3 coding sequence is TGTGCCAGTAATGGCAGGGATAATCAGCCCCAGCATTTT.

This sequence joins TRBV28 and TRBJ1-1; TRBD1 might be the D (6 bases). With 6 bases removed from V and 0 bases from J, the gap between germline ends came to 11 bases. CDR3 size: 14 residues. The germline CDR1 and CDR2 sequences are MDHEN and SYDVKM. CDR3 sequence: CASRLQGMNTEAFF. The CDR3 DNA sequence: TGTGCCAGCAGACTCCAGGGGATGAACACTGAAGCTTTCTTT.

J is TRBJ2-1 and V is TRBV15, with D perhaps matching TRBD2 (6 bases). The CDR3 covers 15 residues. The V gene's germline CDR1 is LNHNV and CDR2 YYDKDF (reference sequence). V dropped 5 bases and J dropped 4 bases, with 15 bases sitting between them. CDR3 loop: CATSETSLEYNEQFF. The CDR3 DNA follows: TGTGCCACCAGCGAAACTAGCCTGGAATACAATGAGCAGTTCTTC.

The chain uses TRBV29-1 and TRBJ2-1, with 9 bases fitting TRBD2. The CDR3 has 15 residues. The V gene end was trimmed by 5 bases and the J gene end by 0 bases; junction bases not matched to a gene: 5. Germline CDR1 reads SQVTM; CDR2 reads ANQGSEA. The CDR3 loop is CSVPSGASSYNEQFF. The DNA of the CDR3 is TGCAGCGTTCCTAGCGGGGCAAGCTCCTACAATGAGCAGTTCTTC.

This clone has only one observation. This chain joins TRBV7-2 and TRBJ1-1; D unclear. V was pared by 3 bases and J by 0 bases, with 8 bases between. The CDR3 contains 14 residues. Germline V gene data show CDR1 as SGHTA and CDR2 as FQGNSA. DNA for the CDR3: TGTGCCAGCAGCTTGGTAGTCGTGAACACTGAAGCTTTCTTT. Translating gives CASSLVVVNTEAFF.

V is TRBV5-1 and J is TRBJ2-3, with D perhaps TRBD2 (6 bases). V was trimmed by 4 bases and J by 0 bases, leaving 12 bases between them. This CDR3 spans 15 amino acids. Germline CDR1 and CDR2: SGHRS and YFSETQ. The CDR3 DNA sequence: TGCGCCAGCAGCCTCCTAGCGACTAGCACAGATACGCAGTATTTT. This codes for CASSLLATSTDTQYF.

This clone has a single count. The genes are TRBV5-1 and TRBJ2-6; TRBD2 matches at 10 bases. With 7 bases clipped from V and 4 bases from J, the junction kept 5 bases outside the gene matches. The CDR3 contains 15 residues. Germline-derived CDR1 and CDR2 are SGHRS and YFSETQ. The CDR3 loop reads CASGTSAQGANVLTF. DNA for the CDR3: TGCGCCAGCGGGACTAGCGCCCAGGGGGCCAACGTCCTGACTTTC.

This clone showed up just a few times. The chain carries TRBV5-4 and TRBJ1-1, with 7 bases aligning to TRBD1. CDR3 size: 15 residues. J lost 1 base, V lost 4 bases, and 7 bases had no gene match. Germline V gives CDR1 SGHNT, CDR2 YYREEE (reference sequence). In nucleotides, the CDR3 is TGTGCCAGCAGCCGAGACAGGGCTGAGAACACTGAAGCTTTCTTT. Protein sequence: CASSRDRAENTEAFF.

Here the CDR3 reads CASSQGWGANTGELFF. The CDR3 bases are TGCGCCAGCAGCCAAGGGTGGGGCGCGAACACCGGGGAGCTGTTTTTT. J is TRBJ2-2 and V is TRBV4-1, with a weak D call TRBD1 (5 bases). The CDR3 is 16 residues long. Per germline, CDR1 MGHRA and CDR2 YSYEKL. With 1 base removed from V and 0 bases from J, the gap between germline ends came to 9 bases.

The V call is TRBV14, the J call TRBJ2-7; possible D gene TRBD1, 6 bases. The germline CDR1 and CDR2 sequences are SGHDN and FVKESK. Trimming took off 4 bases at V and 2 bases at J, with 12 bases between the two ends. The CDR3 totals 14 residues. The CDR3 DNA reads as TGTGCCAGCAGCCTCGCCGGGACACCCTACGAGCAGTACTTC. Encoded protein: CASSLAGTPYEQYF.

The chain combines TRBV5-1 with TRBJ1-6; TRBD1 matches 7 bases. The germline V gene has CDR1 SGHRS and CDR2 YFSETQ. CDR3 length: 14 residues. The V gene end was trimmed by 4 bases and the J gene end by 10 bases; junction bases not matched to a gene: 8. CDR3 region: CASSLGTDQSPLHF. CDR3 in DNA: TGCGCCAGCAGCCTTGGGACAGATCAATCACCCCTCCACTTT.

J is TRBJ1-6 and V is TRBV5-6; tentative D call: TRBD1 (6 bases). Trimming left V 0 bases short and J 4 bases short, with 17 bases between. This CDR3 has 18 amino acids. Looked up from germline, CDR1 is SGHDT and CDR2 is YYEEEE. The CDR3 bases are TGTGCCAGCAGCTTGGGAGGATACGGGACATCTTATAATTCACCCCTCCACTTT. Protein product: CASSLGGYGTSYNSPLHF. Variable domain in full (rest from reference TRBV5-6 and TRBJ1-6): DAGVTQSPTHLIKTRGQQVTLRCSPKSGHDTVSWYQQALGQGPQFIFQYYEEEERQRGNFPDRFSGHQFPNYSSELNVNALLLGDSALYLCASSLGGYGTSYNSPLHFGNGTRLTVT.

The V call is TRBV5-1, the J call TRBJ1-3; 8 nucleotides agree with TRBD1. Germline values: CDR1 SGHRS, CDR2 YFSETQ. The CDR3 runs to 17 residues. J gave up 0 bases and V 3 bases, and 8 bases lay outside the gene matches. CDR3 amino acids: CASSYGGTGFSGNTIYF. In nucleotides, the CDR3 is TGCGCCAGCAGCTACGGAGGGACAGGCTTCTCTGGAAACACCATATATTTT. Variable domain in full (rest from reference TRBV5-1 and TRBJ1-3): KAGVTQTPRYLIKTRGQQVTLSCSPISGHRSVSWYQQTPGQGLQFLFEYFSETQRNKGNFPGRFSGRQFSNSRSEMNVSTLELGDSALYLCASSYGGTGFSGNTIYFGEGSWLTVV.

V is TRBV2 and J is TRBJ2-1; 7 bases agree with TRBD2. The trim removed 6 bases at V and 9 bases at J, leaving 5 bases unmatched. Germline assignment: CDR1 SNHLY and CDR2 FYNNEI. The CDR3 sequence is 12 residues long. The CDR3 loop is CASRVLATEQFF. In DNA form, the CDR3 reads TGTGCCAGCAGGGTACTAGCGACTGAGCAGTTCTTC.